Below are 2 T cell receptor beta chains sequenced from a single sample in a study of blood T cell repertoires in COVID-19. Sequencing used immunoSEQ multiplex PCR; TCRdb keeps in-frame clones, though not all of them. The sample has approximately 200,000 clones; 85% are singletons. Input material: PBMCs or T cells enriched from blood (not recorded which). These receptors were obtained from a man between 35 and 55 years old who had recovered from COVID-19.

The rearrangement joins TRBV28 to TRBJ2-4; D might be TRBD2 (6 bases). The V end lost 9 bases, the J end lost 3 bases, and 18 bases lay between the germline ends. This CDR3 spans 15 amino acids. CDR1 is MDHEN and CDR2 is SYDVKM in the germline V gene. The CDR3 DNA follows: TGTGCCAGTACAACGGAGGGAGAAGTCAAAAACATTCAGTACTTC. Protein product: CASTTEGEVKNIQYF.

This clone was counted a few times. Here the CDR3 DNA reads TGCGCCAGCAGCCAGGCCTGGACTAGCGGGGAGCAGTACTTC. Protein sequence: CASSQAWTSGEQYF. The J gene is TRBJ2-7, the V gene TRBV4-3; 11 positions agree with TRBD2. The CDR3 consists of 14 residues. Germline CDR1 and CDR2: LGHNA and YSLEER. The ends lost 3 bases at V and 7 bases at J; junction bases unmatched: 5.